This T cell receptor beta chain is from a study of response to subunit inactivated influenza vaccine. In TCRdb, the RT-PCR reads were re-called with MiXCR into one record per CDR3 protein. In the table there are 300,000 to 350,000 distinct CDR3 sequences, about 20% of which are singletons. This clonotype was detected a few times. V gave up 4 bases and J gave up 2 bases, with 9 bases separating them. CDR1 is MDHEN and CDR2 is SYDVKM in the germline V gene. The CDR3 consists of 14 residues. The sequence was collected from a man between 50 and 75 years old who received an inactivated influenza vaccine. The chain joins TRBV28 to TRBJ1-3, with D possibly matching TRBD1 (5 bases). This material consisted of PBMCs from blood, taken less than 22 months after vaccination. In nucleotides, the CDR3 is TGTGCCAGCAGTTATCTAGGGGCTGGAAACACCATATATTTT. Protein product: CASSYLGAGNTIYF.